Listed below are T cell receptor beta chains from one sample, sequenced in a study of T-cell memory formation after mild COVID-19. One entry per CDR3 protein results from TCRdb running MiXCR on the 5' RACE reads. The repertoire has approximately 390,000 distinct CDR3 sequences, more than 15% of them found once; the top ten carry 20% to 25%. Input material: PBMCs or a T cell subset sorted from them (not recorded which). The receptors here all came from a man aged 18 to 35 who had mild COVID-19 (a few samples of this study predate the infection). Cell type and time point are not known. CDR3s include the opening cysteine and the closing phenylalanine or tryptophan. Rows may omit the clone size; those that give it use once, few, many or a size class.

CASSYSGRGLGNTIYF | . | TRBJ1-3 | TRBV6-6
CASGLGGEAFF | . | TRBJ1-1 | TRBV12-5
CASSQGITGELFF | many | TRBJ2-2 | TRBV12-3/TRBV12-4
CASSARRTGIETQYF | few | TRBJ2-5 | TRBV5-1
CSSRTGLDGYTF | . | TRBJ1-2 | TRBV20-1
CASSQVGGTYGYTF | . | TRBJ1-2 | TRBV4-1
CASSIDQGWNTEAFF | . | TRBJ1-1 | TRBV10-2
CASRKQEDTQYF | few | TRBJ2-3 | TRBV7-2
CSAPPGVVETQYF | . | TRBJ2-5 | TRBV20-1
CASSVIPGHSYEQFF | few | TRBJ2-1 | TRBV12-3/TRBV12-4
CASSPHGGRGDEQFF | many | TRBJ2-1 | TRBV12-3/TRBV12-4
CASSFLTVGDTQYF | . | TRBJ2-3 | TRBV5-1
CASSHPSPSGNTIYF | few | TRBJ1-3 | TRBV6-5
CASSGQGGDTEAFF | many | TRBJ1-1 | TRBV5-1
CASLRGSGNTIYF | . | TRBJ1-3 | TRBV2
CASSLGKDNKVEAFF | . | TRBJ1-1 | TRBV7-9
CASSLTGTSNQPQHF | many | TRBJ1-5 | TRBV5-1
CASSLDPGLAGELFF | many | TRBJ2-2 | TRBV5-1
CASSKRITDTQYF | . | TRBJ2-3 | TRBV10-1
CASSIVSDNPSYNEQFF | . | TRBJ2-1 | TRBV19
CSAMDSPYAPLHF | . | TRBJ1-6 | TRBV20-1
CSALAGGGTDTQYF | . | TRBJ2-3 | TRBV20-1
CAADSLDPSSNTGELFF | few | TRBJ2-2 | TRBV7-9
CASSENSGAKYEQYF | once | TRBJ2-7 | TRBV2
CASSLGRYNSPLHF | few | TRBJ1-6 | TRBV12-3/TRBV12-4
CASSSLGGPLHF | . | TRBJ1-6 | TRBV7-6
CASSYGVLQPQHF | . | TRBJ1-5 | TRBV6-2/TRBV6-3
CASSYRYNEQFF | many | TRBJ2-1 | TRBV7-6
CASRRLAAPTDTQYF | . | TRBJ2-3 | TRBV6-2/TRBV6-3
CASSWGPSGGAADTQYF | . | TRBJ2-3 | TRBV5-4